Detailed here is one T cell receptor beta chain. Seattle's cohort entered during active infection and was followed longitudinally. Assay used: immunoSEQ multiplex PCR; TCRdb lists only in-frame clones, some missing. This sample has fewer than 350,000 clones, with around nine tenths found just once. This sample was taken from a study of blood T cell repertoires in COVID-19. Study details: Acute and convalescent COVID-19 specimens originated in the United States, Italy and Spain.

This CDR3 contains 18 residues. Looked up from germline, CDR1 is LGHNA and CDR2 is YNFKEQ. V lost 3 bases to trimming and J lost 3 bases; unmatched junction nucleotides: 11. The TCR comes from a woman aged 25-40 years with COVID-19, enrolled during active disease. The rearrangement uses TRBV4-2 and TRBJ2-2; 9 nucleotides match TRBD2. The material sequenced was peripheral blood. Here the CDR3 DNA reads TGTGCCAGCAGCCATCCCAGGGCAGCGGGAGGCGACACCGGGGAGCTGTTTTTT. Its protein product is CASSHPRAAGGDTGELFF.